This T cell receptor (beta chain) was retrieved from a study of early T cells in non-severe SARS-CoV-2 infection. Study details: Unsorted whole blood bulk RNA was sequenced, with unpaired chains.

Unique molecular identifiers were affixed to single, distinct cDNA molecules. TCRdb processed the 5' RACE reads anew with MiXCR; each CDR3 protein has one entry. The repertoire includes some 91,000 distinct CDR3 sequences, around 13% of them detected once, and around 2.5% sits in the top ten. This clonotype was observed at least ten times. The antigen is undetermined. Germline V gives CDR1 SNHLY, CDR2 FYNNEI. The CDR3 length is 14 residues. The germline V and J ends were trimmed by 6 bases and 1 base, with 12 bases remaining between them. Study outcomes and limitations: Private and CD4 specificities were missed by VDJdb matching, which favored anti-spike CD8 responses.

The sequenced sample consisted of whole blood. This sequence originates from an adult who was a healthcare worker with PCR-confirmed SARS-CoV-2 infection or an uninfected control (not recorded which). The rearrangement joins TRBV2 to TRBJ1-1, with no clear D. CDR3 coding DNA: TGTGCCAGCAGGCGAGGGCTATCGAACACTGAAGCTTTCTTT. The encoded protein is CASRRGLSNTEAFF. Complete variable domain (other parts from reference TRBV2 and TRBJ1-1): EPEVTQTPSHQVTQMGQEVILRCVPISNHLYFYWYRQILGQKVEFLVSFYNNEISEKSEIFDDQFSVERPDGSNFTLKIRSTKLEDSAMYFCASRRGLSNTEAFFGQGTRLTVV.